Presented here are 8 T cell receptor beta chains from one specimen sequenced in a study of T cells in Graves' hyperthyroidism and ophthalmopathy. Amplification of TCR beta CDR3 regions used RNA as the template. TCR CDR3 underwent first-round RT-PCR with the HTBI primer set. A single record per CDR3 protein comes from TCRdb applying MiXCR to the multiplex PCR reads. The sample holds fewer than 110,000 distinct CDR3 sequences, about half seen once. Sequenced input: blood. All receptors derive from a man aged 40-55 years with Graves' hyperthyroidism.

There are a few counts of this clonotype. The CDR3, as DNA: TGTGCCAGCAGCCAATCACCTGGGTCACCCCTCCACTTT. This sequence encodes CASSQSPGSPLHF. This sequence joins TRBV3-1 and TRBJ1-6; no firm D call. This CDR3 has 13 residues. In germline, CDR1 is LGHDT, CDR2 YNNKEL (reference sequence). V lost 2 bases and J 10 bases, leaving 9 bases between the germline ends.

As for this clonotype: This may be a read error: a much more frequent sequence differs by one nucleotide. Given the absence of the conserved phenylalanine or tryptophan at the CDR3 end, a read error is likely. J is TRBJ2-3 and V is TRBV7-2, with 9 positions matching TRBD2. Germline values: CDR1 SGHTA, CDR2 FQGNSA. Losses at the gene ends were 5 bases for V and 3 bases for J; bases not matched to a gene: 9. CDR3 length: 16 residues. In nucleotides, the CDR3 is TGTGCCAGCAGCCAAGATTTTGCGGGAGGGACAGATACGCAGTATTGT. This codes for CASSQDFAGGTDTQYC.

A few counts support this clonotype. The V gene is TRBV20-1, the J gene TRBJ2-7; D may be TRBD1 or TRBD2 (5 bases each). Trimming removed 3 bases from V and 6 bases from J, with 12 bases in between. The CDR3 has 12 amino acids. Germline V gene data show CDR1 as DFQATT and CDR2 as SNEGSKA (reference sequence). This CDR3 reads CSARGVPLEQYF. The CDR3 bases are TGCAGTGCTAGGGGGGTTCCACTCGAGCAGTACTTC.

The chain joins TRBV2 to TRBJ1-5; no firm D call. Germline values: CDR1 SNHLY, CDR2 FYNNEI. Trimming took off 9 bases at V and 5 bases at J, with 8 bases between the two ends. CDR3 length equals 11 residues. CDR3 bases: TGTGCCAGAAGTCCTGATCAGCCCCAGCATTTT. It is translated as CARSPDQPQHF.

The chain uses TRBV9 and TRBJ2-1, with a tentative D call TRBD2 (5 bases). Trimming took 4 bases from V and 5 from J, leaving 13 bases between them. The CDR3 spans 14 residues. Germline V gives CDR1 SGDLS, CDR2 YYNGEE. CDR3 amino acids: CASSFEGRDNEQFF. The CDR3 coding sequence is TGTGCCAGCAGCTTCGAGGGAAGAGACAATGAGCAGTTCTTC.

This clonotype was picked up many times. The genes are TRBV10-2 and TRBJ1-2; unclear D gene. Trimming took 6 bases from V and 6 from J, leaving 14 bases between them. The CDR3 contains 13 residues. The germline V gene encodes CDR1 WSHSY and CDR2 SAAADI. In DNA form, the CDR3 reads TGCGCCAGCAGGGTGGGGTACGGCAATGGCTACACCTTC. Protein: CASRVGYGNGYTF.

In this sample, this clonotype turned up many times. The V gene is TRBV19, the J gene TRBJ2-5; D call uncertain. The germline V gene has CDR1 LNHDA and CDR2 SQIVND (reference sequence). The CDR3 contains 14 residues. The V end lost 8 bases, the J end lost 5 bases, and 18 bases lay between the germline ends. The CDR3 nucleotides read TGTGCCAGTCAAGACGGGCAGTCTAGGGAGACCCAGTACTTC. Encoded protein: CASQDGQSRETQYF.

This clonotype was detected ten times or more. This chain connects TRBV6-6 to TRBJ1-1; D unresolved. This CDR3 spans 13 amino acids. Trimming pared 1 base from V and 1 base from J, leaving 4 bases between. Germline V CDR1 and CDR2: MNHNY, SVGAGI (reference sequence). In DNA form, the CDR3 reads TGTGCCAGCAGTTACTTGGAGAACACTGAAGCTTTCTTT. It is translated as CASSYLENTEAFF.